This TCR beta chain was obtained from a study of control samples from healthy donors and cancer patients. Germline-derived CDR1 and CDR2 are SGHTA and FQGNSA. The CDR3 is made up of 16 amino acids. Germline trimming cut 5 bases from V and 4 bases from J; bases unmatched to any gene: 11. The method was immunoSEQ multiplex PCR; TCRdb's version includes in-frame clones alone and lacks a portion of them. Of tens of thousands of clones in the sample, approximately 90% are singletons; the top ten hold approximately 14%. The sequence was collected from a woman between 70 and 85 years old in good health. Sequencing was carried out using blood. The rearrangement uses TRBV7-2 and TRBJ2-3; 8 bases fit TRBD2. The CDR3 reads CASSPVPGLVPDTQYF. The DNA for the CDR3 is TGTGCCAGCAGCCCAGTCCCGGGACTAGTCCCAGATACGCAGTATTTT.